The 9 T cell receptor beta chains below come from one sample, sequenced in a study of T cells in narcolepsy. Repertoires were generated with immunoSEQ multiplex PCR, while TCRdb's copy carries only in-frame clones and drops some. The table has 25,000 to 35,000 clones, roughly nine tenths seen once; the top ten hold more than 0.95%. The source material was CD45RA- memory CD4+ T cells from PBMCs. These receptors were collected from a human donor with narcolepsy.

A single count supports this clone. V is TRBV5-1 and J is TRBJ2-3, with TRBD1 identical over 7 bases. After removal of 5 bases from V and 9 bases from J, the junction contained 6 bases not matched to a gene. CDR3 length equals 12 residues. Per the germline V gene, CDR1 is SGHRS and CDR2 is YFSETQ. The CDR3 DNA sequence: TGCGCCAGCAGTCCCGAGGGGGCCACGCAGTATTTT. It translates to CASSPEGATQYF. The full variable domain, completed using reference TRBV5-1 and TRBJ2-3, is KAGVTQTPRYLIKTRGQQVTLSCSPISGHRSVSWYQQTPGQGLQFLFEYFSETQRNKGNFPGRFSGRQFSNSRSEMNVSTLELGDSALYLCASSPEGATQYFGPGTRLTVL.

The rearrangement joins TRBV19 to TRBJ2-7; no definite D call. There are 16 residues in the CDR3. Trimming removed 2 bases from V and 6 bases from J, with 20 bases in between. Germline CDR1 and CDR2: LNHDA and SQIVND (reference sequence). The CDR3 protein is CASSITRAAQLVEQYF. CDR3 in DNA: TGTGCCAGTAGTATAACCCGGGCAGCCCAGCTGGTCGAGCAGTACTTC.

CDR3 bases: TGTGCCGGCGACCGATATGGCTACACCTTC. Protein: CAGDRYGYTF. J is TRBJ1-2 and V is TRBV19; the D is unclear. This CDR3 spans 10 amino acids. Germline V gives CDR1 LNHDA, CDR2 SQIVND (reference sequence). With 11 bases removed from V and 5 bases from J, the gap between germline ends came to 9 bases.

CDR3 sequence (DNA): TGTGCCAGCCTCAGGGGGGCTGAAGCTTTCTTT. It translates to CASLRGAEAFF. The chain links TRBV6-5 to TRBJ1-1; 7 bases map to TRBD1. The CDR3 spans 11 residues. V lost 8 bases, J lost 6 bases, and 3 bases stayed unmatched. Germline values: CDR1 MNHEY, CDR2 SVGAGI.

The chain joins TRBV2 to TRBJ1-1, with 7 bases lining up with TRBD1. Germline V gene data show CDR1 as SNHLY and CDR2 as FYNNEI. The CDR3 contains 14 residues. V trimming: 6 bases; J trimming: 0 bases; junction bases outside the gene matches: 4. The CDR3 is CASSTTGMNTEAFF. CDR3 in DNA: TGTGCCAGCAGCACGACAGGGATGAACACTGAAGCTTTCTTT.

This clone was observed a few times. The rearrangement joins TRBV27 to TRBJ2-6, with D maybe TRBD2 (7 bases). The CDR3 length is 19 residues. Trimming stripped 2 bases from V and 2 bases from J, with 19 bases between. Germline V gene sequence: CDR1 MNHEY, CDR2 SMNVEV (reference sequence). CDR3 DNA sequence: TGTGCCAGCAGTTTAAGGGTTCCTGGGAGGGGGACTGGGGCCAACGTCCTGACTTTC. This gives the protein CASSLRVPGRGTGANVLTF.

DNA of the CDR3: TGTGCCAGTAGTCCAAGGACTAGCGGGAGGGCGGATACGCAGTATTTT. Amino acids: CASSPRTSGRADTQYF. The chain employs TRBV19 and TRBJ2-3; 15 nucleotides agree with TRBD2. Germline V gene data show CDR1 as LNHDA and CDR2 as SQIVND (reference sequence). The junction had 6 bases not matched to a gene; V was cut back by 5 bases and J by 6 bases. The CDR3 loop spans 16 amino acids.

This clone has a handful of counts. V usage is TRBV7-2 and J usage is TRBJ1-2, with unresolved D. Between the trimmed V and J ends, which lost 1 base and 2 bases, there was a span of 8 bases. Germline V gene lookup returns CDR1 SGHTA and CDR2 FQGNSA. The CDR3 runs 14 residues. CDR3 amino acids: CASSLVTGNYGYTF. The CDR3 DNA reads as TGTGCCAGCAGCTTAGTTACGGGGAACTATGGCTACACCTTC.

This chain uses TRBV7-3 with TRBJ2-2, with D unclear. Per germline, CDR1 SGHTA and CDR2 FQGTGA. Trimming left V 2 bases short and J 0 bases short, with 7 bases between. The CDR3 loop spans 15 amino acids. The CDR3 nucleotides read TGTGCCAGCAGCTTAGGTCTAGCGAACACCGGGGAGCTGTTTTTT. Translated: CASSLGLANTGELFF.